The 5 T cell receptor beta chains in this list originate from one sample, sequenced in a study of early T cells in non-severe SARS-CoV-2 infection. Each CDR3 protein gets one entry after TCRdb re-called the 5' RACE reads with MiXCR. The sample includes some 30,000 distinct CDR3 sequences, about 4.6% of them seen just once. The sequenced sample was whole blood. The receptors derive from an adult who was a healthcare worker with PCR-confirmed SARS-CoV-2 infection or an uninfected control (not recorded which).

The chain is built from TRBV12-3 or TRBV12-4 and TRBJ2-1; 8 nucleotides line up with TRBD1. The CDR3 runs 13 residues. Trimming at V came to 7 bases and at J to 7 bases, leaving 6 bases not matched to a gene. The CDR3 sequence: CASISQGANEQFF. The CDR3 nucleotides read TGTGCCAGCATCTCGCAGGGGGCGAATGAGCAGTTCTTC.

This clonotype has just a few counts. The chain links TRBV28 to TRBJ2-7, with 8 bases that match TRBD1. J was trimmed by 8 bases and V by 2 bases; bases with no gene match: 11. The germline V gene encodes CDR1 MDHEN and CDR2 SYDVKM. CDR3 length: 15 amino acids. CDR3 loop: CASSLAGTGTTKQYF. Written as DNA, the CDR3 is TGTGCCAGCAGTTTAGCCGGGACAGGTACTACGAAGCAGTACTTC.

This clonotype was counted many times. This chain links TRBV30 with TRBJ1-6; D may be TRBD1 (5 bases). The CDR3 has 14 residues. Trimming removed 2 bases at V and 7 bases at J, with 12 bases between. CDR1 GTSNPN and CDR2 SVGIG come from the germline V gene (reference sequence). The CDR3 protein is CAWSPRVRNSPLHF. CDR3 nucleotides: TGTGCCTGGAGTCCCAGGGTCCGGAATTCACCCCTCCACTTT.

This clonotype was detected ten times or more. This chain links TRBV7-2 with TRBJ1-1; the match to TRBD1 covers 10 bases. The CDR3 is made up of 15 amino acids. Germline V CDR1 and CDR2: SGHTA, FQGNSA. J gave up 10 bases and V 5 bases, and 13 bases lay outside the gene matches. CDR3 bases: TGTGCCAGCAGCCCTCACCAGACAGGGGGCTCCGGAGCTTTCTTT. Translation gives CASSPHQTGGSGAFF.

There are many counts of this clonotype. The V call is TRBV20-1, the J call TRBJ1-1; tentatively, D is TRBD1 (5 bases). This CDR3 region has 13 residues. Trimming took 3 bases from V and 6 from J, leaving 14 bases between them. CDR1 DFQATT and CDR2 SNEGSKA come from the germline V gene (reference sequence). CDR3 DNA: TGCAGTGCTAGGGCGGGGGGTGACGCTGAAGCTTTCTTT. It specifies CSARAGGDAEAFF.